This TCR beta chain was observed in a study of blood T cells in healthy people across ages. The use of a sample-barcoded 5' primer and a J-beta primer mix characterized a second PCR of roughly 7 to 11 cycles. TCRdb used MiXCR to reprocess the 5' RACE reads, holding one entry per CDR3 protein. The sample contains over 1,200,000 distinct CDR3 sequences, almost 60% of which appear only once. The CDR3 has 16 amino acids. Germline V gives CDR1 LGHDT, CDR2 YNNKEL (reference sequence). The junction had 6 bases not matched to a gene; V was cut back by 0 bases and J by 3 bases. About this clonotype: Its antigen is unknown.

Findings and caveats of the study: When set beside aged donors, long-lived donors presented more naive CD4+ cells and higher diversity. Roughly linear declines in TCR beta diversity per million T cells occurred with age.

The J gene is TRBJ2-7, the V gene TRBV3-1; 9 bases map to TRBD2. Material for sequencing was blood. The TCR originated in a man between 18 and 29 years old in good health. CDR3 nucleotides: TGTGCCAGCAGCCAAGAAGGTCTAGCGGGGAACTACGAGCAGTACTTC. Translation gives CASSQEGLAGNYEQYF.